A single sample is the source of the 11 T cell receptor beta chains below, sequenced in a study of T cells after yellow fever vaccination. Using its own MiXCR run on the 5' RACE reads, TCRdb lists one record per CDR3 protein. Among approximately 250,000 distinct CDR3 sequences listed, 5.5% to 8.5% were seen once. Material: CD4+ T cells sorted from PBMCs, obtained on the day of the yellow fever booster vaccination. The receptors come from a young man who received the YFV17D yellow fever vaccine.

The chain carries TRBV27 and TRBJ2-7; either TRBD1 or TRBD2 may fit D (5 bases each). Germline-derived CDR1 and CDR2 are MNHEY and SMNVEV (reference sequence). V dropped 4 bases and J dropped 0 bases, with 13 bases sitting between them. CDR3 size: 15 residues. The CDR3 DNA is TGTGCCAGCAGTTCCTCCGGGACCTCCTCCTACGAGCAGTACTTC. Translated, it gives CASSSSGTSSYEQYF.

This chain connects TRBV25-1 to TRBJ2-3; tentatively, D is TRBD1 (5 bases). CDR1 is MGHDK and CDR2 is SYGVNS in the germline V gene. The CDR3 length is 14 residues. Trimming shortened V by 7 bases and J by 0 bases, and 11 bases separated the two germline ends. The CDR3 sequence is CASKGEISTDTQYF. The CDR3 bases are TGTGCCAGCAAAGGGGAAATTAGCACAGATACGCAGTATTTT.

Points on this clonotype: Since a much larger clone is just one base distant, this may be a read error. The CDR3 region is CSEAGGESHETQYF. The CDR3 coding sequence is TGCAGTGAGGCAGGGGGCGAATCTCACGAGACCCAGTACTTC. The gene calls are TRBV20-1 and TRBJ2-5; 8 bases line up with TRBD1. The CDR3 has 14 amino acids. Germline V lookup: CDR1 DFQATT, CDR2 SNEGSKA (reference sequence). V lost 7 bases and J lost 5; bases outside the gene matches: 12.

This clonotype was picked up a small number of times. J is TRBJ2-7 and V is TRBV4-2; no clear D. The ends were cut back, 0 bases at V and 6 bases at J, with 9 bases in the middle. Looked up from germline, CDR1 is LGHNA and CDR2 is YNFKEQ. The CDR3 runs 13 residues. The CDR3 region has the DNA TGTGCCAGCAGCCAAGAGAAAATAGCCGAGCAGTACTTC. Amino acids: CASSQEKIAEQYF.

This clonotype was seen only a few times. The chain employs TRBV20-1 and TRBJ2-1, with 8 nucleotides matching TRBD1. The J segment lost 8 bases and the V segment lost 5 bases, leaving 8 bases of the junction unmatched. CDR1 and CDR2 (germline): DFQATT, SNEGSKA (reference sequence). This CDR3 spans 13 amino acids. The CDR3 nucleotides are TGCAGTGCTGGGGGACAGGTTGACGATGAGCAGTTCTTC. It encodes CSAGGQVDDEQFF.

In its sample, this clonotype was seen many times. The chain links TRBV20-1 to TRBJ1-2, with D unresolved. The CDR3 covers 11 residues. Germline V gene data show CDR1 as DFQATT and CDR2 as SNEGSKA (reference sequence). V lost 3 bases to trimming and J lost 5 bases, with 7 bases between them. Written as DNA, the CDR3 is TGCAGTGCTAGTAGGGTATATGGCTACACCTTC. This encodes CSASRVYGYTF.

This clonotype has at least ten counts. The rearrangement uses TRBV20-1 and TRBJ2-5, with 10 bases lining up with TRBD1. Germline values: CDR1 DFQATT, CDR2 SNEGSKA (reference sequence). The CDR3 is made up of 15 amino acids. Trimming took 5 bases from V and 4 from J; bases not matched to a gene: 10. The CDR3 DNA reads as TGCAGTGCTGGAGGGACAGGGGAAAGAAGAGAGACCCAGTACTTC. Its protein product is CSAGGTGERRETQYF.

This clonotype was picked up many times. The CDR3, as DNA: TGTGCCAGCAGCTCCCTATCTGGAGATACGCAGTATTTT. It codes for CASSSLSGDTQYF. The chain links TRBV7-9 to TRBJ2-3; D ambiguous. This CDR3 region has 13 residues. The V gene lost 4 bases and the J gene lost 5 bases, with 10 bases spanning the gap. Germline V gene lookup returns CDR1 SEHNR and CDR2 FQNEAQ (reference sequence).

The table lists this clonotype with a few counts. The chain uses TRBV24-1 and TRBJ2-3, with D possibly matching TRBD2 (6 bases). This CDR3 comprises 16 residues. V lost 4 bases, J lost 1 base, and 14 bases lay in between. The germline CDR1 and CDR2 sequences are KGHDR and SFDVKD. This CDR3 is CATSDSPGSRTDTQYF. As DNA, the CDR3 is TGTGCCACCAGTGACTCACCCGGGAGCCGCACAGATACGCAGTATTTT.

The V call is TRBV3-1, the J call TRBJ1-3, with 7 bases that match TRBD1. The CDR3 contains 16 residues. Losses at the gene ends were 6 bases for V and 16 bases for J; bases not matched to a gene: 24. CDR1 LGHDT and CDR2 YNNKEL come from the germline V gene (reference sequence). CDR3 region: CASSVGTDWSPTGLYF. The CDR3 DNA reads TGTGCCAGCAGTGTCGGGACAGACTGGTCTCCGACTGGGTTGTATTTT.

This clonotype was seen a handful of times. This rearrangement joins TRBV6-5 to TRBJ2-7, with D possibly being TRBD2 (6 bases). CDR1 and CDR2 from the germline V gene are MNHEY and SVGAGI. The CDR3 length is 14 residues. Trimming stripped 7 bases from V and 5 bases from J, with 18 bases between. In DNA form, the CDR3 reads TGTGCCAGCACCGTTACGAGAGGGACTGACGAGCAGTACTTC. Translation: CASTVTRGTDEQYF.